Listed here are 9 T cell receptor beta chains from one sample, sequenced in a study of STAT3 mutations in large granular lymphocyte leukemia. Findings and limits, study-wide: Every T-cell large granular lymphocyte leukemia patient had at least one immunodominant TCR beta clonotype.

For these TCRs, the target antigens are not known. Method: immunoSEQ multiplex PCR; TCRdb's copy keeps in-frame clones and lacks some. The data contain roughly 4,000 clones, roughly three fifths of them seen just once; the ten biggest clones take up around 66%. The material sequenced was peripheral blood mononuclear cells. Receptor source: a man aged 60 to 75 with T-cell large granular lymphocyte leukemia. Some clones in this sample may be carry-over from other donors' samples.

The rearrangement joins TRBV18 to TRBJ2-7; tentative D call: TRBD2 (5 bases). Trimming removed 3 bases from V and 6 bases from J, with 9 bases in between. Germline values: CDR1 KGHSH, CDR2 LQKENI. CDR3 length: 12 residues. Here the CDR3 DNA reads TGTGCCAGCTCACCTCGGACTGGCGAGCAGTACGTC. It translates to CASSPRTGEQYV.

This clone came up once. The CDR3 bases are TGCGCCAGCAGCCTGGAGGGGGCAGGAGATACGCAGTATTTT. This translates into CASSLEGAGDTQYF. The rearrangement links TRBV5-1 to TRBJ2-3, with TRBD1 as a possible D gene (7 bases). The germline gives CDR1 SGHRS, CDR2 YFSETQ. This CDR3 is built from 14 residues. Trimming took off 4 bases at V and 5 bases at J, with 14 bases between the two ends.

This chain joins TRBV6-5 and TRBJ1-5; D is uncertain. Trimming left V 6 bases short and J 6 bases short, with 18 bases between. The germline V gene encodes CDR1 MNHEY and CDR2 SVGAGI. The CDR3 loop spans 15 amino acids. The CDR3: CASSPQTGDGQPQHF. The DNA for the CDR3 is TGTGCCAGCAGCCCCCAGACTGGAGATGGTCAGCCCCAGCATTTT.

About this clone: Its ends do not fully match the called genes, so a read error is possible. The chain has TRBV18 and TRBJ2-4; D may correspond to TRBD1 or TRBD2 (5 bases each). Germline lookup yields CDR1 KGHSH and CDR2 LQKENI. The CDR3 consists of 16 residues. Written as DNA, the CDR3 is TGTGCCAGCTCCCCACTCCCGGGGCGCGACAAAAACATTCAGTACTTC. Amino acids: CASSPLPGRDKNIQYF.

This sequence joins TRBV14 and TRBJ2-7, with TRBD2 as a possible D gene (7 bases). Germline-derived CDR1 and CDR2 are SGHDN and FVKESK. Trimming took 3 bases from V and 6 from J, leaving 27 bases between them. The length of the CDR3 is 18 residues. The DNA for the CDR3 is TGTGCCAGCAGCCACCGGTCGTGGGAGAGTTCGGGGGGCCGCGAGCAGTACGTC. This encodes CASSHRSWESSGGREQYV.

The J gene is TRBJ1-4, the V gene TRBV30; TRBD1 matches at 10 bases. The germline CDR1 and CDR2 sequences are GTSNPN and SVGIG (reference sequence). V was pared by 4 bases and J by 5 bases, with 4 bases of the junction left unmatched. This CDR3 has 14 residues. The CDR3 here is CAWMKGQGNEKLFF. CDR3 DNA sequence: TGTGCCTGGATGAAGGGACAGGGGAATGAAAAACTGTTTTTT.

There are a few counts of this clone. The chain uses TRBV6-5 and TRBJ2-3; perhaps TRBD2 as D (5 bases). The germline V gene encodes CDR1 MNHEY and CDR2 SVGAGI. Deletions cut 5 bases from V and 2 bases from J, with 14 bases between. This CDR3 region has 15 residues. The CDR3 spells CASSRRGSDTDTQYF. CDR3 coding DNA: TGTGCCAGCAGTCGTCGGGGTTCTGACACAGATACGCAGTATTTT.

This clone was picked up a small number of times. J is TRBJ1-1 and V is TRBV7-9; the D gene is possibly TRBD1 (5 bases). The CDR3 loop spans 14 amino acids. Trimming shortened V by 5 bases and J by 5 bases, and 15 bases separated the two germline ends. Germline V gene data show CDR1 as SEHNR and CDR2 as FQNEAQ (reference sequence). For the CDR3, the DNA is TGTGCCAGCAGCATGGGGGGACTGGGGACTGAAGCTTTCTTT. This gives the protein CASSMGGLGTEAFF.

The chain uses TRBV29-1 and TRBJ2-5; D is possibly TRBD1 or TRBD2 (5 bases each). This CDR3 region has 13 residues. V lost 5 bases and J lost 1, with 11 bases in between. The V gene's germline CDR1 is SQVTM and CDR2 ANQGSEA. Here the CDR3 reads CSVSRDGQETQYF. CDR3 DNA sequence: TGCAGCGTTTCCAGGGACGGCCAAGAGACCCAGTACTTC.